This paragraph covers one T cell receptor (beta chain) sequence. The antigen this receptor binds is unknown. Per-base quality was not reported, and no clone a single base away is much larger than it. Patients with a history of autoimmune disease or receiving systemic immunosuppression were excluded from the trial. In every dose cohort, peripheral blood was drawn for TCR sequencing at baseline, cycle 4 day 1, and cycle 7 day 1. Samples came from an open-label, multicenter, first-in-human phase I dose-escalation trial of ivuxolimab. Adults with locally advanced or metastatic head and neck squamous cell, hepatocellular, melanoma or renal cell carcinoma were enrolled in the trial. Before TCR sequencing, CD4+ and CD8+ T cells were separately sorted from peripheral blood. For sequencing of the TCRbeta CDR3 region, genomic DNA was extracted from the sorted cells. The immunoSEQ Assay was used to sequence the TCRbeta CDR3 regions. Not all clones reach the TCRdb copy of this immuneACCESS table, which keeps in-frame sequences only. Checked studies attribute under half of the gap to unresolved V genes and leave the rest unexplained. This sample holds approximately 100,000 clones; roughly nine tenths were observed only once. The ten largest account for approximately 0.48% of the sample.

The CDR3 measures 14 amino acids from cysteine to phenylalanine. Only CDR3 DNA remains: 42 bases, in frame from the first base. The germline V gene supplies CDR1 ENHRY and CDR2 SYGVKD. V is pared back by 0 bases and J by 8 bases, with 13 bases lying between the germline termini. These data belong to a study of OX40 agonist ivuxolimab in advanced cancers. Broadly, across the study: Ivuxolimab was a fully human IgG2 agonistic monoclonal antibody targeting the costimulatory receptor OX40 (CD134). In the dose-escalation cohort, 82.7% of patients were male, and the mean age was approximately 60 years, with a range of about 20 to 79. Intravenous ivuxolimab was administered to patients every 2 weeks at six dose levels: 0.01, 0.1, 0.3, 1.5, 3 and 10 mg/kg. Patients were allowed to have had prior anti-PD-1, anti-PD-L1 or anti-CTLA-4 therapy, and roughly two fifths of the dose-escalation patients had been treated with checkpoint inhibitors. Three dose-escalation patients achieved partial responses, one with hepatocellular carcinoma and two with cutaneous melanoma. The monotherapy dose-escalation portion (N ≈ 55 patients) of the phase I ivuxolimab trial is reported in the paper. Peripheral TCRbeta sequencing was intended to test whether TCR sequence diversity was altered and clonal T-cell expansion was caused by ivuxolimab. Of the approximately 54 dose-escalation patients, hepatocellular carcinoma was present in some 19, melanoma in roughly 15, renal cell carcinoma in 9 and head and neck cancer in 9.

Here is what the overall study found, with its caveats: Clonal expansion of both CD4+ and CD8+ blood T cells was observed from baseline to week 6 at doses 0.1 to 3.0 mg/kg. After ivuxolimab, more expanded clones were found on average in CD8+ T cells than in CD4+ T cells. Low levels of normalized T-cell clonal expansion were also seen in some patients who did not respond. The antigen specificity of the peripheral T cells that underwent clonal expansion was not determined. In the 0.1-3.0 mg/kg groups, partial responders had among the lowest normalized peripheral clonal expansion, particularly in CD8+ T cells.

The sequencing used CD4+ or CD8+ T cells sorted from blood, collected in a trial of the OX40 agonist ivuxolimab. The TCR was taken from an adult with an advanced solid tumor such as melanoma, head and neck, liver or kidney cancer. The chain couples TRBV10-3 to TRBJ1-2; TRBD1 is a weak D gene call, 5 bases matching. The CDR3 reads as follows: CAISESQGLGGYTF. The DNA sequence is TGTGCCATCAGTGAGTCGCAGGGCCTCGGGGGCTACACCTTC.